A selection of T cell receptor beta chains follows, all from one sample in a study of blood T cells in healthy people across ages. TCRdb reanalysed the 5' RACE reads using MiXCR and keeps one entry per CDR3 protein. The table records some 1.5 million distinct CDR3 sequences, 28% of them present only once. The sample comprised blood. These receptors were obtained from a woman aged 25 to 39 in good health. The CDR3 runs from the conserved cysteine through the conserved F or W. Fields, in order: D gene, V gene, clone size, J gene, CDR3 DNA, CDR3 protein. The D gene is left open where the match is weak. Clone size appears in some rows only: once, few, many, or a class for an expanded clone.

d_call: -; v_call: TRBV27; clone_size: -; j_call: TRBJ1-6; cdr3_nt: TGTGCCAGCAGTCCCCGCCGGGGCTCCTATAATTCACCCCTCCACTTT; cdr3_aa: CASSPRRGSYNSPLHF
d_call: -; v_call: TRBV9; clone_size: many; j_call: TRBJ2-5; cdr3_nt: TGTGCCAGCAGCGTAGTTACAGGATTAGAGACCCAGTACTTC; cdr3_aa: CASSVVTGLETQYF
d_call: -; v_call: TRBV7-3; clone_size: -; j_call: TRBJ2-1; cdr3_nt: TGTGCCAGCAGCTTAACGAGGGCCACTACCTACAATGAGCAGTTCTTC; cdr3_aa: CASSLTRATTYNEQFF
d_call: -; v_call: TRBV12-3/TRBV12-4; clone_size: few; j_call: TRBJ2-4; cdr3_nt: TGTGCCAGCAGCCGGTATGACGACATTCAGTACTTC; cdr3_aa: CASSRYDDIQYF
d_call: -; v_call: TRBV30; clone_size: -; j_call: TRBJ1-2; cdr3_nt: TGTGCCTGGACCTCGGAGGGCCCCTATGGCTACACCTTC; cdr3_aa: CAWTSEGPYGYTF
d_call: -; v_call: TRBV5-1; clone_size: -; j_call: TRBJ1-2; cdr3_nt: TGCGCCAGCAGCTTGGGCGCAAGGGGTAACTATGGCTACACCTTC; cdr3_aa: CASSLGARGNYGYTF
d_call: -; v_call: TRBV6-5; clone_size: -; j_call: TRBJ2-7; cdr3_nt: TGTGCCAGCAGGAATCGGGGAGTTGCCTACGAGCAGTACTTC; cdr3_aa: CASRNRGVAYEQYF
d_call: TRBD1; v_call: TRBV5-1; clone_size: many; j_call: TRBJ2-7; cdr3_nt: TGCGCCAGCAGCTTCACCGGGACAGGGGGACGGAGCTCCTACGAGCAGTACTTC; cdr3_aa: CASSFTGTGGRSSYEQYF
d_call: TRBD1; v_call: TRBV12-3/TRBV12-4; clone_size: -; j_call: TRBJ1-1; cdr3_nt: TGTGCCAGCAGCCCAAGGGACAGGCCTTACACTGAAGCTTTCTTT; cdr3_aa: CASSPRDRPYTEAFF
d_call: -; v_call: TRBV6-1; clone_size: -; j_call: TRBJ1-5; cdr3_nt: TGTGCCAGCAGTGATACGTCCCGCCAGCCCCAGCATTTT; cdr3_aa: CASSDTSRQPQHF
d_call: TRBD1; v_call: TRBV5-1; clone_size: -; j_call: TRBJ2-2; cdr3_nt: TGCGCCAGCAGCTTGGTGGTGCCGGGACAGATGAACACCGGGGAGCTGTTTTTT; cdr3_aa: CASSLVVPGQMNTGELFF
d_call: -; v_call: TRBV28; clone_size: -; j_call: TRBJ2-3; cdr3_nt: TGTGCCAGCAGTTTAGGCCCCAAAGATACGCAGTATTTT; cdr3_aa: CASSLGPKDTQYF
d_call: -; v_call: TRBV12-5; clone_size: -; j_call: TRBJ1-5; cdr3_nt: TGTGCTTCTCTCGAGGGGGGCAGTATTAGCAATCAGCCCCCGCATTTT; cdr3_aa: CASLEGGSISNQPPHF
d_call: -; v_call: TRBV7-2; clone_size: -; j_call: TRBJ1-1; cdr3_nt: TGTGCCAGCAGTAGCAAACAGGGCGAAGCTTTCTTT; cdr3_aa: CASSSKQGEAFF
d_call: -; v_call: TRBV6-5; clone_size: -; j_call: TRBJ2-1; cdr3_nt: TGTGCCAGCAGTTTCAACAGGCGCCAAGAGACCCAGTTCTTC; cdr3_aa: CASSFNRRQETQFF
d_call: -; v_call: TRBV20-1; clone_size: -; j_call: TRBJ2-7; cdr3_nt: TGCAGTGCTCGCCCCCGGGGTGGCTCCTACGAGCAGTACTTC; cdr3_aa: CSARPRGGSYEQYF
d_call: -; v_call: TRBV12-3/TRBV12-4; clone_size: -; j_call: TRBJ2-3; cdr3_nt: TGTGCCGGCAGTCTCTCGCAGGGTGTCACAGATACGCAGTATTTT; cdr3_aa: CAGSLSQGVTDTQYF
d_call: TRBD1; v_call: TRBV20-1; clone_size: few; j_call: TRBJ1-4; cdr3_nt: TGCAGTGCTATAGATGCGACAGGGACTGAAAAACTGTTTTTT; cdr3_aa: CSAIDATGTEKLFF
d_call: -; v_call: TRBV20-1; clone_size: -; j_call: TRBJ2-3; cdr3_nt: TGCAGTGCTGTAGGCAGGGTCACAGATACGCAGTATTTT; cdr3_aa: CSAVGRVTDTQYF
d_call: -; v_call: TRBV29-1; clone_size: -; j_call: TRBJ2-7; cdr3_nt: TGCAGCGTTGAAGATAAACGTTACGAGCAGTACTTC; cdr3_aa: CSVEDKRYEQYF
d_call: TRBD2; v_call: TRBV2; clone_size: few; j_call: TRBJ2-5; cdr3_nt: TGTGCCAGCGGCGGGAGGTCGCTCCCTGGGGAGACCCAGTACTTC; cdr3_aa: CASGGRSLPGETQYF
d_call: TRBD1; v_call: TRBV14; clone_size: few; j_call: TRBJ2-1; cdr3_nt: TGTGCCAGCAGCCAAGTGGGAAGGGACAGGGACAATGAGCAGTTCTTC; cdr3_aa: CASSQVGRDRDNEQFF
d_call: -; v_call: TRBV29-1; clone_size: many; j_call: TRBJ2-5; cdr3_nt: TGCAGCGTTGTCCTGGGCGCCCAGTACTTC; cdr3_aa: CSVVLGAQYF
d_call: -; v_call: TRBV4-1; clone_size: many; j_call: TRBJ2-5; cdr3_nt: TGCGCCAGCAGCCAAGCAGGGTTGGAGACCCAGTACTTC; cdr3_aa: CASSQAGLETQYF
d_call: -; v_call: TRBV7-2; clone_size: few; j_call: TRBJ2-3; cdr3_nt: TGTGCCAGCAGCTTCTACAGGGGGGGTAGCACAGATACGCAGGATTTT; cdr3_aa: CASSFYRGGSTDTQDF
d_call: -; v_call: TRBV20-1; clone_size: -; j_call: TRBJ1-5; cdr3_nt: TGCAGTGCTTTCCCAGGAGGCAATCAGCCCCAGCATTTT; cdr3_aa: CSAFPGGNQPQHF
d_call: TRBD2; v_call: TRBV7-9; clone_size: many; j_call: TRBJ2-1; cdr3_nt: TGTGCCAGCGGGTGGACTAGCGGGGGAGATGAGCAGTTCTTC; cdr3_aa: CASGWTSGGDEQFF
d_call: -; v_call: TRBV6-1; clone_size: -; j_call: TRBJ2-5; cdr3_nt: TGTGCCACTGGGGGCTATACGACACAAGAGACCCAGTACTTC; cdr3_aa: CATGGYTTQETQYF
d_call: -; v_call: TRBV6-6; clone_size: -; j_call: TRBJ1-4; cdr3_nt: TGTGCCAGCAGTTACCCGTTGGCGGGGCAGGAAAAACTGTTTTTT; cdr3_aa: CASSYPLAGQEKLFF
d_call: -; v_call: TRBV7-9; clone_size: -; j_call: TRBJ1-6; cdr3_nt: TGTGCCAGCAGCTCACAGGGCTCGGATAATTCACCCCTCCACTTT; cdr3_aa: CASSSQGSDNSPLHF
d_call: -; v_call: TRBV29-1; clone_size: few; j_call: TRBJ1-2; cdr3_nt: TGCAGCGTTGATCAGGGCGGCTGCACCTTC; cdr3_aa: CSVDQGGCTF
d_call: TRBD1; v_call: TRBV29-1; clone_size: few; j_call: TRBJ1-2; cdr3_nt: TGCAGCGTGACAGGGATCTCCACGGACTATGGCTACACCTTC; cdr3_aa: CSVTGISTDYGYTF
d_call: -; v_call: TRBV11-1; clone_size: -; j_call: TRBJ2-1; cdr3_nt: TGTGCCAGCAGCTTCAGGGACGCCCCAGTTTACGAGCAGTTCTTC; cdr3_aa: CASSFRDAPVYEQFF
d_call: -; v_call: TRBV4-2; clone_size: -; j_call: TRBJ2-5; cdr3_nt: TGTGCCAGCAGCCAAGATAGGCATTCCTCCCCTGAGCAGTACTTC; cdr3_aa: CASSQDRHSSPEQYF
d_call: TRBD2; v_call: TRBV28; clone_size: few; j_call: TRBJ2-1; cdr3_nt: TGTGCCAGCAGTTTATGGAGTTTAGCTACCGGGGGACTAGCGGGGGGGCCGCCCTACAATGAGCAGTTCTTC; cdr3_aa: CASSLWSLATGGLAGGPPYNEQFF
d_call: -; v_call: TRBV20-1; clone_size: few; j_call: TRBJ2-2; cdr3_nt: TGCAGTGCTAGAGGCACAGCGAACACCGGGGAGCTGTTTTTT; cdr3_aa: CSARGTANTGELFF
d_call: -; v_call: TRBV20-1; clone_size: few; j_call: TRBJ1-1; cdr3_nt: TGCAGTTCCGGTGGGCCTCTATTGAACACTGAAGCTTTCTTT; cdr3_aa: CSSGGPLLNTEAFF
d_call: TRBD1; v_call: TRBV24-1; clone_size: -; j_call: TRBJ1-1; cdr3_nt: TGTGCCACACAGGGGGTCTGGAACACTGAAGCTTTCTTT; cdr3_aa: CATQGVWNTEAFF
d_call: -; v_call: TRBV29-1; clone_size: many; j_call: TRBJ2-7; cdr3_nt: TGCAGTGTTGGAGCAGACTACGAGCAGTACTTC; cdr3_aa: CSVGADYEQYF
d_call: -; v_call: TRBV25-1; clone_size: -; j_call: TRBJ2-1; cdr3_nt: TGTGCCAGCAGTGACACGACAAGGGGGAATGAGCAGTTCTTC; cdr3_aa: CASSDTTRGNEQFF
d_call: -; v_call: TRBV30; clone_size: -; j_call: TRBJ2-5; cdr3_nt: TGTGCCTGGAATAGTGAGGAGACCCAGTACTTC; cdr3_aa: CAWNSEETQYF
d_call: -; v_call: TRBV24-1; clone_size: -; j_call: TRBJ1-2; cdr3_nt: -; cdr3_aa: CATSANYRGSETQYFGPGYTF
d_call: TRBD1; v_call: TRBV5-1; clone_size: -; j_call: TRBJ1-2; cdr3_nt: TGCGCCACTCGAGGACAGGAAGATTCCTGGAGCTACACCTTC; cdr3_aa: CATRGQEDSWSYTF
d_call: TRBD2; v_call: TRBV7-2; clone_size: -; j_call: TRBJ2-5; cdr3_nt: TGTGCCAGCAGCAATAAATATCTAGCGGGATTGTACAATGAGCAGTACTTC; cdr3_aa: CASSNKYLAGLYNEQYF
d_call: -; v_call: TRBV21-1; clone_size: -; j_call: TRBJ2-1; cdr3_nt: TGTGCCAGCAGCACCCGACTAGTTAGCTACAATGAGCAGTGCTTC; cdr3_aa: CASSTRLVSYNEQCF
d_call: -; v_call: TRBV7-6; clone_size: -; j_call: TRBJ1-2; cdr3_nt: TGTGCCAGCAGCTACCAGGACGGGGTCTATGGCTACACCTTC; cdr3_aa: CASSYQDGVYGYTF
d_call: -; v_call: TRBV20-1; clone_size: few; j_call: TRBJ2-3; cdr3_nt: TGCAGTGCTATCCCGGGGCGATCGGATACGCAGTATTTT; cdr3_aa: CSAIPGRSDTQYF
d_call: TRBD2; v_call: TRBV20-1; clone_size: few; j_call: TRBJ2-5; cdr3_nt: TGCAGTGCTAACCGGGAGGGCCCGGGAGAGACCCAGTACTTC; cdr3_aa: CSANREGPGETQYF
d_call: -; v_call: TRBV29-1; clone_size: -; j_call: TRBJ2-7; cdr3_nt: TGCAGCGTTGAAGGGGTCATCACCTACGAGCAGTACTTC; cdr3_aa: CSVEGVITYEQYF
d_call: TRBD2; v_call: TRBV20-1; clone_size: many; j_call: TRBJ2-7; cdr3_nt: TGCAGTGCTAGAGATGGTGGGGGGGGATCCTACGAGCAGTACTTC; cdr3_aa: CSARDGGGGSYEQYF
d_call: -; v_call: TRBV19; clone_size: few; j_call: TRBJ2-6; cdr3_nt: TGTGCCAGTATGACAAACTCTGGGGCCAACGTCCTGACTTTC; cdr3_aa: CASMTNSGANVLTF
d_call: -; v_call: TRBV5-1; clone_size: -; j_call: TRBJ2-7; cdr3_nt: TGCGCCAGCAGCTTGGCCCGGGTCTCCTACAATGAGCAGTACTTC; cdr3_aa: CASSLARVSYNEQYF
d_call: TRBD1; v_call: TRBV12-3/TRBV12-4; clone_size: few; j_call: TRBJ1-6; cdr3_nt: TGTGCCAGCAGCGACCAGACAGGGGTGAATTCACCCCTCCACTTT; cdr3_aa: CASSDQTGVNSPLHF
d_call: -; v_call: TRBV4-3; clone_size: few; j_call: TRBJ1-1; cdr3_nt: TGCGCCAGCAGCCCCAATATAGCCACATCGAACACTGAAGCTTTCTTT; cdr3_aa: CASSPNIATSNTEAFF